These T cell receptor beta chains were read from a single sample in a study of T cells after yellow fever vaccination. MiXCR, run by TCRdb on the 5' RACE reads, gives a single entry per CDR3 protein. The sample has approximately 300,000 distinct CDR3 sequences; roughly 10% are singletons. The starting material was CD4+ T cells sorted from PBMCs, obtained 45 days after the yellow fever booster vaccination. The origin of the receptors is a young man who received the YFV17D yellow fever vaccine. Each CDR3 is given without its conserved first and last residue.

CDR3aa: ASSYSFETGFDTDTQY
v_gene: TRBV6-2/TRBV6-3
len: 16

CDR3aa: ASSLGTEGDTQY
v_gene: TRBV5-1
len: 12

CDR3aa: ASSSGRVGVYT
v_gene: TRBV6-6
len: 11

CDR3aa: ASGLDQETQY
v_gene: TRBV12-3/TRBV12-4
len: 10

CDR3aa: SASSLGPETQY
v_gene: TRBV20-1
len: 11

CDR3aa: ASRPSTDTQY
v_gene: TRBV12-3/TRBV12-4
len: 10

CDR3aa: ASSYSARVVEKLF
v_gene: TRBV6-5
len: 13

CDR3aa: ASSQSKETQY
v_gene: TRBV23-1
len: 10

CDR3aa: ASSLGGGAAETQY
v_gene: TRBV7-9
len: 13

CDR3aa: ASSLWDGAF
v_gene: TRBV28
len: 9

CDR3aa: ASSYGRKSAYTDTQY
v_gene: TRBV6-5
len: 15

CDR3aa: ASRPGTSGTDTQY
v_gene: TRBV7-2
len: 13

CDR3aa: ASSSPTSAYQETQY
v_gene: TRBV7-9
len: 14

CDR3aa: ASSGRLQETQY
v_gene: TRBV12-3/TRBV12-4
len: 11

CDR3aa: ASSVDRGAETQY
v_gene: TRBV9
len: 12

CDR3aa: ASSLGVQWTDLGDEQF
v_gene: TRBV13
len: 16

CDR3aa: ASSGDYPSEQF
v_gene: TRBV5-4
len: 11

CDR3aa: ASSLGGQGSNYGYT
v_gene: TRBV7-2
len: 14

CDR3aa: ASGKTGEDTQY
v_gene: TRBV10-3
len: 11

CDR3aa: ATSDIKQGPF
v_gene: TRBV24-1
len: 10

CDR3aa: ASRPYGKETQY
v_gene: TRBV6-5
len: 11

CDR3aa: ASSDGQPQETQY
v_gene: TRBV7-3
len: 12

CDR3aa: ASSRYRETKNIQY
v_gene: TRBV7-2
len: 13

CDR3aa: SALIAGLNQETQY
v_gene: TRBV20-1
len: 13

CDR3aa: ASSPPAVLKETQY
v_gene: TRBV6-2/TRBV6-3
len: 13

CDR3aa: SARPGTLDYEQY
v_gene: TRBV20-1
len: 12

CDR3aa: ASSLAHQGAF
v_gene: TRBV7-2
len: 10

CDR3aa: ASSQDYLRGDYGYT
v_gene: TRBV4-3
len: 14

CDR3aa: ASGRGGYEQY
v_gene: TRBV9
len: 10

CDR3aa: ASSLGDGGNQPQH
v_gene: TRBV5-1
len: 13

CDR3aa: ASSFPDRGQETQY
v_gene: TRBV12-3/TRBV12-4
len: 13

CDR3aa: ASSQLASSYEQY
v_gene: TRBV3-1
len: 12

CDR3aa: SAASDWPQETQY
v_gene: TRBV20-1
len: 12

CDR3aa: ASSLYDREGNEQF
v_gene: TRBV11-2
len: 13

CDR3aa: ASSQGWPPYSPLH
v_gene: TRBV4-1
len: 13